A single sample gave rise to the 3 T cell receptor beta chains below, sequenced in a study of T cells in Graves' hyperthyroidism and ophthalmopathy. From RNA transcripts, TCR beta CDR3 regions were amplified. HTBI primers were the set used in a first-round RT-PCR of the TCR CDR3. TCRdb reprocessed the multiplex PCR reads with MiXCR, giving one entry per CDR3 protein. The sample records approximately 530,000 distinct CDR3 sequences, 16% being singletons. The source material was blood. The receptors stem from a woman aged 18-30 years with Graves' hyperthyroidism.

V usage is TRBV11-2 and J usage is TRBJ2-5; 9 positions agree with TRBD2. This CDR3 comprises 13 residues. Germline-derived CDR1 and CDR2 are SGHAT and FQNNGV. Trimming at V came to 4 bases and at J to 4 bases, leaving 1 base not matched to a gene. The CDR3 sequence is CASSSLAGETQYF. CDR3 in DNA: TGTGCCAGCAGCTCACTAGCGGGAGAGACCCAGTACTTC.

In DNA form, the CDR3 reads TGTGCCACCAGTGACACCCAACAGGGACGCACAGATACGCAGTATTTT. This encodes CATSDTQQGRTDTQYF. This chain links TRBV24-1 with TRBJ2-3, with a weak D call TRBD1 (6 bases). Trimming took 4 bases from V and 1 from J, leaving 14 bases between them. CDR1 is KGHDR and CDR2 is SFDVKD in the germline V gene. CDR3 length equals 16 residues.

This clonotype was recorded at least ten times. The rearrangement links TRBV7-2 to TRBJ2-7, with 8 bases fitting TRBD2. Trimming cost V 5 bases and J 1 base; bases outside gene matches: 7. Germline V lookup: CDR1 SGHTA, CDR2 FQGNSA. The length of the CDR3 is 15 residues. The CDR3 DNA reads TGTGCCAGCAGCCCGGGGGGGGGCCGGTCCTACGAGCAGTACTTC. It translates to CASSPGGGRSYEQYF. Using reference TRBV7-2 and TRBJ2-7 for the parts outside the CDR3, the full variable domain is GAGVSQSPSNKVTEKGKDVELRCDPISGHTALYWYRQSLGQGLEFLIYFQGNSAPDKSGLPSDRFSAERTGGSVSTLTIQRTQQEDSAVYLCASSPGGGRSYEQYFGPGTRLTVT.